This T cell receptor (beta chain) is from a study of shared clonotypes between healthy human individuals. Study results and caveats: Donor clonotype sharing was expected to depend on sequencing depth.

Germline CDR1 reads SEHNR; CDR2 reads FQNEAQ (reference sequence). This CDR3 has 18 residues. With 5 bases clipped from V and 3 bases from J, the junction kept 17 bases outside the gene matches. On this clone: Its antigen is unknown.

Profiled with immunoSEQ multiplex PCR; TCRdb holds only in-frame clones, not every one. The sample includes under 2,500,000 clones, 90% to 97% of them seen just once. This chain links TRBV7-9 with TRBJ2-7; 9 bases align to TRBD1. The sequenced sample consisted of naive CD4+ T cells sorted from blood. Documented subset: CD45RA+ positively selected. The source of this sequence is a man aged 18 to 30 in good health. In nucleotides, the CDR3 is TGTGCCAGCAGCCCCTTTGGGGGAGGGGGACAGGGTAACTACGAGCAGTACTTC. Protein product: CASSPFGGGGQGNYEQYF. Filled out from reference TRBV7-9 and TRBJ2-7, the complete variable domain reads DTGVSQNPRHKITKRGQNVTFRCDPISEHNRLYWYRQTLGQGPEFLTYFQNEAQLEKSRLLSDRFSAERPKGSFSTLEIQRTEQGDSAMYLCASSPFGGGGQGNYEQYFGPGTRLTVT.